This entry features one T cell receptor beta chain sequence. Profiling relied on immunoSEQ multiplex PCR, and the TCRdb table lists in-frame clones only, not all of them. The table has approximately 9,300 clones, around 75% seen once. V dropped 5 bases and J dropped 7; count of bases not matched to a gene: 12. The germline V gene encodes CDR1 MDHEN and CDR2 SYDVKM. The CDR3 totals 16 residues. Two lung cancer pathologists independently confirmed each histologic diagnosis. This record comes from a study of immune evolution from preneoplasia to lung adenocarcinoma. This chain connects TRBV28 to TRBJ1-5, with 9 bases aligning to TRBD1. The receptor was isolated from a donor at least 70 years old with lung adenocarcinoma. Sequencing was done on a sample of FFPE minimally invasive lung adenocarcinoma tissue. CDR3 region: CASSTSTGGSEQPQHF. The CDR3 coding sequence is TGTGCCAGCAGTACTAGTACAGGGGGCTCCGAACAGCCCCAGCATTTT.